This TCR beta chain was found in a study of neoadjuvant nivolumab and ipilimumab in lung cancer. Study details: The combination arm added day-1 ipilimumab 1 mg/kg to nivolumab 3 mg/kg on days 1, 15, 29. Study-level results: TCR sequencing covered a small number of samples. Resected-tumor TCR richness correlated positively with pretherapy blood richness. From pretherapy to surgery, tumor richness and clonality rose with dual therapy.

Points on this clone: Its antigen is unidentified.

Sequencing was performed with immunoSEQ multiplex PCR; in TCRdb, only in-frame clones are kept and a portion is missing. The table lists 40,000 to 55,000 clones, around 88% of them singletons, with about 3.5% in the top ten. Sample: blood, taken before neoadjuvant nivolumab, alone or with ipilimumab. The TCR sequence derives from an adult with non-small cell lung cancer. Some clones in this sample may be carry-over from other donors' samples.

CDR3 in DNA: TGCAGCGTTGATTCGGTGGATCAAGAGACCCAGTACTTC. Translation: CSVDSVDQETQYF. This rearrangement joins TRBV29-1 to TRBJ2-5; no firm D call. Between the trimmed V and J ends, which lost 3 bases and 2 bases, there was a span of 10 bases. This CDR3 contains 13 residues. From germline, CDR1 is SQVTM and CDR2 ANQGSEA.